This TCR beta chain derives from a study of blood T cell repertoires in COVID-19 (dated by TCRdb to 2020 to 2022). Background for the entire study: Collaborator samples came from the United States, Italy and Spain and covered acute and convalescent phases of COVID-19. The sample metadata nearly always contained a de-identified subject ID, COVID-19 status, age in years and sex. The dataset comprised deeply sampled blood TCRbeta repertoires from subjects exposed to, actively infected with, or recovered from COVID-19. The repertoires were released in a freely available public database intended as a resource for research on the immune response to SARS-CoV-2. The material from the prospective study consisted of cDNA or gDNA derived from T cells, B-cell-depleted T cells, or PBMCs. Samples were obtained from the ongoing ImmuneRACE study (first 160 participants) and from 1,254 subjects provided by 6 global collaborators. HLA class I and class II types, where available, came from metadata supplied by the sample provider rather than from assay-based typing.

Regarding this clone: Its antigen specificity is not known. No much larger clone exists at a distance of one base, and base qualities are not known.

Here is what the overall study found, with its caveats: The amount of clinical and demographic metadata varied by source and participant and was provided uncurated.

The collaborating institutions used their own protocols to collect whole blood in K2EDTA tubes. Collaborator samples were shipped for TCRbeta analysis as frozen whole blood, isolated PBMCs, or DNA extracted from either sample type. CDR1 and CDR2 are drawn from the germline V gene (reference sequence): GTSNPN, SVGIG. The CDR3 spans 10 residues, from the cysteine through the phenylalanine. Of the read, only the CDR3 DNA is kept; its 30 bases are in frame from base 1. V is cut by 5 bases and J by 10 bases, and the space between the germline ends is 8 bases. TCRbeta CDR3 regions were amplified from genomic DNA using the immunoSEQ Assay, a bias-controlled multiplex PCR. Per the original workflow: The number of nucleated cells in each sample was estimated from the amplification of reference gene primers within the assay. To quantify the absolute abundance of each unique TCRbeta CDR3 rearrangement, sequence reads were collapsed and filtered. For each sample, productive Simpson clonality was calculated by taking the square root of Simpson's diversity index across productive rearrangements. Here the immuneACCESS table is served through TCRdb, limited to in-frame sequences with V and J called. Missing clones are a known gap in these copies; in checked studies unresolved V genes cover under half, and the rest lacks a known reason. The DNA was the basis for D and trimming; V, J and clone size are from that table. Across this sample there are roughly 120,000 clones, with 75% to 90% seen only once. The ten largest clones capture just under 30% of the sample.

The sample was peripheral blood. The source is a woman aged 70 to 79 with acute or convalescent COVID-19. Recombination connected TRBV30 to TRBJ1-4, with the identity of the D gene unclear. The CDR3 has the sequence CAWGETKLFF. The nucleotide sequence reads TGTGCCTGGGGGGAGACAAAACTGTTTTTT. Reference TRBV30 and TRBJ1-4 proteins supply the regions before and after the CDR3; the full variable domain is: SQTIHQWPATLVQPVGSPLSLECTVEGTSNPNLYWYRQAAGRGLQLLFYSVGIGQISSEVPQNLSASRPQDRQFILSSKKLLLSDSGFYLCAWGETKLFFGSGTQLSVL.